These T cell receptor beta chains were read from a single sample in a study of blood T cell repertoires in COVID-19. The data were produced by immunoSEQ multiplex PCR, yet TCRdb's version contains in-frame clones alone and is incomplete. The table has 140,000 to 150,000 clones, 75% to 90% seen once. Sequencing used peripheral blood. Receptor source: a woman in her 50s with acute or convalescent COVID-19. Each CDR3 is given with its conserved first and last residue. Fields, in order: CDR3 length, clone size, V gene, D gene, J gene, CDR3 DNA, CDR3 protein. The D gene is left open where the match is weak. Clone size is stated in some rows and not others, as once, few, many or a class when expanded.

15,NA,TRBV20-1,TRBD2,TRBJ2-7,TGCAGTGCTAGTCCACGGACTAGTTGGTCCTACGAGCAGTACTTC,CSASPRTSWSYEQYF
15,NA,TRBV7-3,TRBD2,TRBJ2-1,TGTGCCAGCAGCTCCCGACTAGCGGGAGGGGAGGAGCAGTTCTTC,CASSSRLAGGEEQFF
14,NA,TRBV7-2,NA,TRBJ2-3,TGTGCCAGCAGCTTCTGGCGGGGCACAGATACGCAGTATTTT,CASSFWRGTDTQYF
14,NA,TRBV7-2,NA,TRBJ2-2,TGTGCCAGCAGACACCCTGGCGGGGACCGGGAGCTGTTTTTT,CASRHPGGDRELFF
14,NA,TRBV2,TRBD1,TRBJ1-1,TGTGCCAGCGGCCGGGACAGGGGGCGCACTGAAGCTTTCTTT,CASGRDRGRTEAFF
13,NA,TRBV2,TRBD1,TRBJ2-7,TGTGCCAGCAGTCGACAGGGGGCCCGGGAGCAGTACTTC,CASSRQGAREQYF
16,once,TRBV5-6,NA,TRBJ2-5,TGTGCCAGCAGCTTGGCAGGACGGGGATACCAAGAGACCCAGTACTTC,CASSLAGRGYQETQYF
18,NA,TRBV11-2,TRBD1,TRBJ2-5,TGTGCCAGCAGCTTTTACAGGGGAACCCTAGGAAGCCAAGAGACCCAGTACTTC,CASSFYRGTLGSQETQYF
14,NA,TRBV5-1,NA,TRBJ1-5,TGCGCCAGCAGCAAGGACACTACAAATCAGCCCCAGCATTTT,CASSKDTTNQPQHF
18,NA,TRBV11-2,NA,TRBJ1-1,TGTGCCAGCAGCTTAGATCTGGCGCGGGTCCCACGGGGCACTGAAGCTTTCTTT,CASSLDLARVPRGTEAFF
15,NA,TRBV7-7,TRBD2,TRBJ2-2,TGTGCTAGCAGCCCCGGGACTAGCTTAACCGGGGAGCTGTTTTTT,CASSPGTSLTGELFF
18,NA,TRBV9,TRBD2,TRBJ2-1,TGTGCCAGCAGCGTAGGGTCAGCGGGGGGCCCCTCCTACAATGAGCAGTTCTTC,CASSVGSAGGPSYNEQFF
13,NA,TRBV12-3/TRBV12-4,NA,TRBJ1-1,TGTGCCAGCAGCCGGCCAGGGGCGACTGAAGCTTTCTTT,CASSRPGATEAFF
17,NA,TRBV14,TRBD1,TRBJ2-7,TGTGCCAGCAGCCAAGATCTCGGGACAGGGGGGAGGTACGAGCAGTACTTC,CASSQDLGTGGRYEQYF
9,NA,TRBV12-3/TRBV12-4,NA,TRBJ1-1,TGTGCCAGCAGCCGTGAAGCTTTCTTT,CASSREAFF
13,NA,TRBV21-1,NA,TRBJ2-1,TGTGCCAAACCGTGGGGGGGGGACAATGAGCAGTTCTTC,CAKPWGGDNEQFF
14,NA,TRBV27,TRBD2,TRBJ2-1,TGTGCCAGCAGTTTACGGGTAGCGGGTGATGAGCAGTTCTTC,CASSLRVAGDEQFF
13,NA,TRBV6-5,NA,TRBJ1-2,TGTGCCAGCAGCTCCACAGATGCCTATGGCTACACCTTC,CASSSTDAYGYTF
15,once,TRBV11-3,TRBD1,TRBJ2-1,TGTGCCAGCAGCTTGAGGACAGGGACCTACAATGAGCAGTTCTTC,CASSLRTGTYNEQFF
15,NA,TRBV7-9,TRBD2,TRBJ2-7,TGTGCCAGCGGCGGGGGGGCCCTATTCTCCTACGAGCAGTACTTC,CASGGGALFSYEQYF
15,NA,TRBV11-2,TRBD2,TRBJ2-1,TGTGCCAGCAGCTCGCGAGCGGGAGAGTACAATGAGCAGTTCTTC,CASSSRAGEYNEQFF
15,few,TRBV6-5,NA,TRBJ2-2,TGTGCCAGCAGCCCCATGGAGGGCCGCACCGGGGAGCTGTTTTTT,CASSPMEGRTGELFF
16,many,TRBV5-1,NA,TRBJ1-6,TGCGCCAGCAGCCCCCTTACAGGGAACGGGAATTCACCCCTCCACTTT,CASSPLTGNGNSPLHF
14,NA,TRBV6-5,TRBD1,TRBJ1-1,TGTGCCACACGATCGTATACAGGGGTTTGGGAAGCTTTCTTT,CATRSYTGVWEAFF
12,NA,TRBV11-3,NA,TRBJ1-4,TGTGCCAGCAGCCTACGAGCTGAAAAACTGTTTTTT,CASSLRAEKLFF
11,few,TRBV29-1,NA,TRBJ1-1,TGCAGCGTTGTTCAAAACACTGAAGCTTTCTTT,CSVVQNTEAFF
16,NA,TRBV15,NA,TRBJ1-2,TGTGCCACCAGCAGAGATGGGGGACTACTTAACTATGGCTACACCTTC,CATSRDGGLLNYGYTF
12,few,TRBV28,NA,TRBJ1-1,TGTGCCAGTCCTGGAGTTGGCACTGAAGCTTTCTTT,CASPGVGTEAFF
16,NA,TRBV19,TRBD2,TRBJ2-7,TGTGCCAGTAGGGGACTAGCGGGGAGCGGTTACTACGAGCAGTACTTC,CASRGLAGSGYYEQYF
16,NA,TRBV28,NA,TRBJ1-5,TGTGCCAGCAGTTTTCGTGGACAGCCTTTCAGTCAGCCCCAGCATTTT,CASSFRGQPFSQPQHF
14,NA,TRBV4-2,NA,TRBJ1-2,TGTGCCAGCAGCCAAGTGGGAGGGATCTATGGCTACACCTTC,CASSQVGGIYGYTF
13,NA,TRBV7-8,NA,TRBJ2-1,TGTGCCAGCAGCTTAGATTCGGGTCGAGGGGGGTTCTTC,CASSLDSGRGGFF
13,NA,TRBV19,NA,TRBJ1-1,TGTGCCAGTAGTAAGTACCAGGACACTGAAGCTTTCTTT,CASSKYQDTEAFF
14,once,TRBV6-5,NA,TRBJ1-5,TGTGCCAGCAGGAAGGGGCTAGGCAATCAGCCCCAGCATTTT,CASRKGLGNQPQHF
14,NA,TRBV29-1,TRBD1,TRBJ1-1,TGCAGCGTTGGAGGACAGGGGATGAGCACTGAAGCTTTCTTT,CSVGGQGMSTEAFF
13,NA,TRBV5-1,TRBD2,TRBJ2-5,TGCGCCAGCAGCTTAGGGGAGGGAGAGACCCAGTACTTC,CASSLGEGETQYF
14,NA,TRBV6-5,TRBD1,TRBJ1-2,TGTGCCAGCACCAACAGGGGGATCCTCTATGGCTACACCTTC,CASTNRGILYGYTF
15,NA,TRBV7-6,NA,TRBJ1-6,TGTGCCAGCAGCTTAGATCGGGTTCCCGGCTCACCCCTCCACTTT,CASSLDRVPGSPLHF